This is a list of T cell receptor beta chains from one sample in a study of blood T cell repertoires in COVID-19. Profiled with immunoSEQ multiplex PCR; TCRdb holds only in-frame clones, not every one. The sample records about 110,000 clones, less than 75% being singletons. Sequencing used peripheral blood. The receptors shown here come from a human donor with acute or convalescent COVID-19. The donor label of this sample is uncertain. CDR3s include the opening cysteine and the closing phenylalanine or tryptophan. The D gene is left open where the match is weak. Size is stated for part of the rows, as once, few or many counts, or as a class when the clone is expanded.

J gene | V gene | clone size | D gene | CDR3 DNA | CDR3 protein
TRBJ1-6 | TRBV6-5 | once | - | TGTGCCAGCATCCTCTCGGGCCGGGGGAATTCACCCCTCCACTTT | CASILSGRGNSPLHF
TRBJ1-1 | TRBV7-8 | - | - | TGTGCCAGCAGCTTCGGACAGAACATGAACACTGAAGCTTTCTTT | CASSFGQNMNTEAFF
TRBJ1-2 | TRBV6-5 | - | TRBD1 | TGTGCCAGCAAGGCTAGCAGGGGGGTCTATGGCTACACCTTC | CASKASRGVYGYTF
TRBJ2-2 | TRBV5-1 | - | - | TGCGCCAGCAGCTTGGGCGGGAACACCGGGGAGCTGTTTTTT | CASSLGGNTGELFF
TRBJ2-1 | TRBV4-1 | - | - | TGCGCCAGCAGCGGTAACTCCCATGAGCAGTTCTTC | CASSGNSHEQFF
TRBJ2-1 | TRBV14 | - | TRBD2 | TGTGCCAGCAGCCAAAATCGCGGGGGGGCCGATGAGCAGTTCTTC | CASSQNRGGADEQFF
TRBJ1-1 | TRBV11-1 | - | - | TGTGCCAGCAGCCGGCCGACAGGGAACACTGAAGCTTTCTTT | CASSRPTGNTEAFF
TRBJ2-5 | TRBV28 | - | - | TGTGCCAGCAGTAATCCTACGGGGGCCCAGTACTTC | CASSNPTGAQYF
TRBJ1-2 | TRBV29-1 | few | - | TGCAGCGTCGTAAAGGACAGATCTAACTATGGCTACACCTTC | CSVVKDRSNYGYTF
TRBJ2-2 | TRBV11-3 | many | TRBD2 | TGTGCCAGCAGCCCGGCTAGCGGCGGGGGTCCGAACACCGGGGAGCTGTTTTTT | CASSPASGGGPNTGELFF
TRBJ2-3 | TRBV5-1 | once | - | TGCGCCAGCAGGTTATTGGGGCCCTCTAGCACAGATACGCAGTATTTT | CASRLLGPSSTDTQYF
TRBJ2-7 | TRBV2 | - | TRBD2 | TGTGCCAGCAGCCAACTAGCGGGGGGCTACGAGCAGTACTTC | CASSQLAGGYEQYF
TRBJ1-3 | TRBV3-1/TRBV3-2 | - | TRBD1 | TGTGCCAGCAGCCCCCGGGACAGGGGTCGAACCATATATTTT | CASSPRDRGRTIYF
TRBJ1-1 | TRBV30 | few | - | TGTGCCTGGACCGGGGGGGGAAGGGACACTGAAGCTTTCTTT | CAWTGGGRDTEAFF
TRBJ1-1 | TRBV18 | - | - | TGTGCCAGCTCACCGACGCGCGGGGGGGCGGGGACTGAAGCTTTCTTT | CASSPTRGGAGTEAFF
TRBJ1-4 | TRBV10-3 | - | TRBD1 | TGTGCCATCAGTGCACAGGGGGCGTGGGCAACTAATGAAAAACTGTTTTTT | CAISAQGAWATNEKLFF
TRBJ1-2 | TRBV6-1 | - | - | TGTGCCAGCAGTGAAGGTTCCCTGGAGAAGGAGAGGGGCTACACCTTC | CASSEGSLEKERGYTF
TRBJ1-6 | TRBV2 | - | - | TGTGCCAGCAGTTCAACCCAGGTAGAAGGTTCACCCCTCCACTTT | CASSSTQVEGSPLHF
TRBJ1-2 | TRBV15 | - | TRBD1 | TGTGCCACCAGCAGACCGGGACAGCCCTATGGCTACACCTTC | CATSRPGQPYGYTF
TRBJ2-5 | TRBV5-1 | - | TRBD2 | TGCGCCAGCAGCGACGGACTAGCGGGGATACAAGAGACCCAGTACTTC | CASSDGLAGIQETQYF
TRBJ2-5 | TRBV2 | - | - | TGTGCCAGCGGTATAGGACAACAAGAGACCCAGTACTTC | CASGIGQQETQYF
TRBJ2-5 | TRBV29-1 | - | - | TGCAGCGTTGATGCAGTTCAAGAGACCCAGTACTTC | CSVDAVQETQYF
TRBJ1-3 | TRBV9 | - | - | TGTGCCAGCAGCGTAGCTTTGGTTGGGAGCTCTGGAAACACCATATATTTT | CASSVALVGSSGNTIYF
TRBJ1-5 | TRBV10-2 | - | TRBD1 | TGCGCCAGCAGTGAGATAGGGGGCTACAATCAGCCCCAGCATTTT | CASSEIGGYNQPQHF
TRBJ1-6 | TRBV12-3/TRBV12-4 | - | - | TGTGCCAGCAGTTTATCGAGTAATTCACCCCTCCACTTT | CASSLSSNSPLHF